A selection of T cell receptor beta chains follows, all from one sample in a study of T cells in tuberculosis. Generated by immunoSEQ multiplex PCR, the TCRdb table keeps only in-frame clones and is missing some. Among tens of thousands of clones, approximately 90% were seen once, and the ten largest hold over 5%. The sample here was PBMCs, taken at tuberculosis diagnosis. These receptors originate from an adult with tuberculosis. Each CDR3 is given with its conserved first and last residue. The D gene is left open where the match is weak. Clone size is stated in some rows and not others, as once, few, many or a class when expanded.

CDR3 DNA	CDR3 protein	V gene	J gene	CDR3 length	D gene	clone size
TGTGCCAGCACCCTAAACTATGGCTACACCTTC	CASTLNYGYTF	TRBV27	TRBJ1-2	11	.	.
TGTGCCTGGAGCCCCTCGGTACAGAGGACAGGGGGCTACACCTTC	CAWSPSVQRTGGYTF	TRBV30	TRBJ1-2	15	TRBD1	.
TGTGCCAGCAGCTTGGGGACAGGGTGGCCCCTGAACACTGAAGCTTTCTTT	CASSLGTGWPLNTEAFF	TRBV5-6	TRBJ1-1	17	TRBD1	.
TGTGCCAGCAGCTTCGGACTAGCGGGCGAGCAGTACTTC	CASSFGLAGEQYF	TRBV5-4	TRBJ2-7	13	TRBD2	.
TGTGCCAGCAGCGCGGGGACAGGCTATGGCTACACCTTC	CASSAGTGYGYTF	TRBV6-1	TRBJ1-2	13	TRBD1	.
TGTGCCAGCAGCAACAGAGAACTTGAAGCTTTCTTT	CASSNRELEAFF	TRBV4-2	TRBJ1-1	12	.	few
TGCAGCGTTGACTCGCAGGGGGGTAGGCAGCGCACAGATACGCAGTATTTT	CSVDSQGGRQRTDTQYF	TRBV29-1	TRBJ2-3	17	.	.
TGTGCCAGCTCACCAACGGGAGACCGAGCAATGGGGGAGCAGTACTTC	CASSPTGDRAMGEQYF	TRBV18	TRBJ2-7	16	.	.
TGTGCCAGCCTTGGGGGCGCCGGGAATTCACCCCTCCACTTT	CASLGGAGNSPLHF	TRBV28	TRBJ1-6	14	.	.
TGTGCCAGTAGGCTTTCGGGACAGGTGAACACCGGGGAGCTGTTTTTT	CASRLSGQVNTGELFF	TRBV19	TRBJ2-2	16	TRBD1	.
TGCAGCGTGGTGGACAGGGGTGGCTACACCTTC	CSVVDRGGYTF	TRBV29-1	TRBJ1-2	11	TRBD1	.
TGTGCCAGCAGCCTCCTAGGGAGGGGGGGCCAAGAGACCCAGTACTTC	CASSLLGRGGQETQYF	TRBV9	TRBJ2-5	16	.	.
TGTGCCAGCAGCTGGGGGGACGAGCAGTACTTC	CASSWGDEQYF	TRBV5-4	TRBJ2-7	11	.	.
TGTGCCAGCAGACCCGGAAGGGGGAACTACGAGCAGTACTTC	CASRPGRGNYEQYF	TRBV6-6	TRBJ2-7	14	.	.
TGTGCCAGCACCCTCACAGGGACTAGCGGGATTGTAGATACGCAGTATTTT	CASTLTGTSGIVDTQYF	TRBV6-4	TRBJ2-3	17	TRBD2	.
TGTGCCAGCAGGCCTGGTCGGGGATATGGCTATGGCTACACCTTC	CASRPGRGYGYGYTF	TRBV19	TRBJ1-2	15	.	few
TGTGCCAGCACCAGGGGGTCTTCTGGGGAGCTGTTTTTT	CASTRGSSGELFF	TRBV6-5	TRBJ2-2	13	TRBD1	.
TGTGCCAGCAGCTTAGCCAGACTAGCGGGGCTAGAGACCCAGTACTTC	CASSLARLAGLETQYF	TRBV7-9	TRBJ2-5	16	TRBD2	.
TGTGCCAGCAGCCGGGACAGGGACACTGAAGCTTTCTTT	CASSRDRDTEAFF	TRBV7-2	TRBJ1-1	13	TRBD1	.
TGTGCCAGCAGCCCTAGATACTCTAGTTTGAATGAGCAGTTCTTC	CASSPRYSSLNEQFF	TRBV4-2	TRBJ2-1	15	.	.
TGTGCCAGCAGTACACAAAGGGGACTAGTAGGGGAGACCCAGTACTTC	CASSTQRGLVGETQYF	TRBV2	TRBJ2-5	16	TRBD2	.
TGCGCCAGCAGCTTAGGCCGCCGAGCGGAGGGCAGCACAGATACGCAGTATTTT	CASSLGRRAEGSTDTQYF	TRBV5-1	TRBJ2-3	18	.	.